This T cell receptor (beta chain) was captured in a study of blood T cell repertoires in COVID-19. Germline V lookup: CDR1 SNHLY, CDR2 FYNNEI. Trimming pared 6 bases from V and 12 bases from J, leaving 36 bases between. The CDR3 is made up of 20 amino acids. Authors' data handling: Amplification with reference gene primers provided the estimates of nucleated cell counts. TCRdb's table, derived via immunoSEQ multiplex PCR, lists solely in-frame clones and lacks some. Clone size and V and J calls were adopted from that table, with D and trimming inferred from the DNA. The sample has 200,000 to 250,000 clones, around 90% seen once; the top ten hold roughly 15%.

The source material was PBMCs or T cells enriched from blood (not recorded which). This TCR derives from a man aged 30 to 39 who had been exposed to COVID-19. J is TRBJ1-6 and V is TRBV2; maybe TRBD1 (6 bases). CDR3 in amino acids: CASRLISGTTFKNLRIPLHF. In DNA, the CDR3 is TGTGCCAGCAGATTAATATCCGGGACAACGTTTAAAAACCTAAGGATACCCCTCCACTTT.